The 25 T cell receptor beta chains reported below all come from one sample, sequenced in a study of radiotherapy plus CTLA-4 blockade in lung cancer. Assay used: immunoSEQ multiplex PCR; TCRdb lists only in-frame clones, some missing. The table includes 60,000 to 75,000 clones, around 76% detected once. The sequences come from peripheral blood, collected from a patient treated with radiotherapy plus ipilimumab. Every receptor here comes from a human donor with non-small cell lung cancer whose response to radiotherapy plus ipilimumab could not be evaluated. Some clones in this sample may be carry-over from other donors' samples.

Notes on this clone: Other DNA sequences in this sample translate to the same CDR3. The chain combines TRBV9 with TRBJ1-6, with 8 bases matching TRBD1. The length of the CDR3 is 14 residues. Germline lookup yields CDR1 SGDLS and CDR2 YYNGEE. The V gene end was trimmed by 3 bases and the J gene end by 6 bases; junction bases not matched to a gene: 2. CDR3 DNA sequence: TGTGCCAGCAGCGCGGGACAGGTTAATTCACCCCTCCACTTT. Amino acids: CASSAGQVNSPLHF.

The rearrangement links TRBV27 to TRBJ1-1; 11 nucleotides agree with TRBD1. V lost 6 bases, J lost 6 bases, and 15 bases stayed unmatched. Per the germline V gene, CDR1 is MNHEY and CDR2 is SMNVEV (reference sequence). The CDR3 sequence is 17 residues long. The CDR3 region is CASSLGSGTGGRSEAFF. Written as DNA, the CDR3 is TGTGCCAGCAGCCTCGGGAGCGGGACAGGGGGAAGGTCTGAAGCTTTCTTT.

In the case of this clone: This sample includes further DNA sequences coding for the same CDR3. V gene TRBV2 combines with J gene TRBJ1-6, with 7 nucleotides matching TRBD1. Germline V gene lookup returns CDR1 SNHLY and CDR2 FYNNEI. The CDR3 sequence is 16 residues long. The trim removed 0 bases at V and 6 bases at J, leaving 5 bases unmatched. CDR3 region: CASSEAGRGFNSPLHF. In DNA, the CDR3 is TGTGCCAGCAGTGAAGCGGGCAGGGGGTTTAATTCACCCCTCCACTTT. The whole variable domain, remainder taken from reference TRBV2 and TRBJ1-6, is EPEVTQTPSHQVTQMGQEVILRCVPISNHLYFYWYRQILGQKVEFLVSFYNNEISEKSEIFDDQFSVERPDGSNFTLKIRSTKLEDSAMYFCASSEAGRGFNSPLHFGNGTRLTVT.

The chain has TRBV5-1 and TRBJ2-1; a possible D gene is TRBD1 (5 bases). Trimming shortened V by 4 bases and J by 4 bases, and 6 bases separated the two germline ends. This CDR3 spans 12 amino acids. The germline CDR1 and CDR2 sequences are SGHRS and YFSETQ. CDR3: CASSPGYNEQFF. CDR3 nucleotide sequence: TGCGCCAGCAGCCCAGGGTACAATGAGCAGTTCTTC.

This chain connects TRBV5-1 to TRBJ2-7, with 7 bases aligning to TRBD1. The V gene end was trimmed by 3 bases and the J gene end by 4 bases; junction bases not matched to a gene: 4. Germline V CDR1 and CDR2: SGHRS, YFSETQ. This CDR3 is built from 13 residues. The CDR3 protein is CASSSGTAYEQYF. CDR3 in DNA: TGCGCCAGCAGCTCCGGGACAGCTTACGAGCAGTACTTC.

In its sample, this clone was seen once. The chain joins TRBV29-1 to TRBJ1-2, with 9 bases matching TRBD1. The CDR3 is made up of 14 amino acids. CDR1 is SQVTM and CDR2 is ANQGSEA in the germline V gene. V lost 6 bases to trimming and J lost 4 bases; unmatched junction nucleotides: 9. The CDR3 DNA sequence: TGCAGCGTGGATGGGACAGGGAAGGCCTATGGCTACACCTTC. Translation: CSVDGTGKAYGYTF.

This clone was observed a handful of times. The rearrangement uses TRBV9 and TRBJ1-2; 7 positions agree with TRBD1. CDR1 is SGDLS, CDR2 YYNGEE, per germline. V was clipped by 3 bases and J by 3 bases; unmatched bases: 11. The CDR3 covers 16 residues. CDR3: CASSALPRTGDYGYTF. Here the CDR3 DNA reads TGTGCCAGCAGCGCACTTCCCCGGACAGGCGACTATGGCTACACCTTC.

The chain recombines TRBV5-1 with TRBJ2-7, with D maybe TRBD1 (6 bases). The germline gives CDR1 SGHRS, CDR2 YFSETQ. V lost 4 bases and J 7 bases, leaving 18 bases between the germline ends. This CDR3 region has 14 residues. In nucleotides, the CDR3 is TGCGCCAGCAGCCCGCCGGGACATACCTGGGAGCAGTACTTC. Protein sequence: CASSPPGHTWEQYF. Looking up the rest from reference TRBV5-1 and TRBJ2-7 gives the full variable domain: KAGVTQTPRYLIKTRGQQVTLSCSPISGHRSVSWYQQTPGQGLQFLFEYFSETQRNKGNFPGRFSGRQFSNSRSEMNVSTLELGDSALYLCASSPPGHTWEQYFGPGTRLTVT.

V is TRBV2 and J is TRBJ2-3; no clear D gene. Germline V CDR1 and CDR2: SNHLY, FYNNEI. Trimming cost V 8 bases and J 0 bases, with 15 bases left between them. The length of the CDR3 is 15 residues. The DNA of the CDR3 is TGTGCCAGCCGGAAGAGACTCTTGAGCACAGATACGCAGTATTTT. Protein sequence: CASRKRLLSTDTQYF.

The CDR3 coding sequence is TGTGCCAGCAGCGTAACTATAAGAGTGAACACTGAAGCTTTCTTT. Translated: CASSVTIRVNTEAFF. This chain connects TRBV9 to TRBJ1-1, with D uncertain. V gave up 1 base and J gave up 0 bases, with 10 bases separating them. Germline-derived CDR1 and CDR2 are SGDLS and YYNGEE. This CDR3 comprises 15 residues.

The DNA for the CDR3 is TGTGCCAGTAGCCCGACCGCAGGGCCTAGTGGCTACACCTTC. It encodes CASSPTAGPSGYTF. This chain connects TRBV19 to TRBJ1-2; D possibly corresponds to TRBD1 (5 bases). V shed 6 bases and J shed 7 bases, with 18 bases lying between them. This CDR3 has 14 residues. Germline-derived CDR1 and CDR2 are LNHDA and SQIVND (reference sequence).

The V and J genes are TRBV28 and TRBJ2-5; 7 bases map to TRBD1. V trimming: 5 bases; J trimming: 4 bases; junction bases outside the gene matches: 10. The CDR3 is 15 residues long. The germline gives CDR1 MDHEN, CDR2 SYDVKM. The CDR3, as DNA: TGTGCCAGCAGTCCTCCGGGACAGAGGCGAGAGACCCAGTACTTC. It encodes CASSPPGQRRETQYF.

The chain has TRBV10-3 and TRBJ2-7; 9 bases match TRBD1. The CDR3 contains 12 residues. From germline, CDR1 is ENHRY and CDR2 SYGVKD. V lost 6 bases to trimming and J lost 3 bases; unmatched junction nucleotides: 0. The CDR3 loop reads CAIRTGGYEQYF. The CDR3 coding sequence is TGTGCCATCAGGACAGGGGGCTACGAGCAGTACTTC.

This clone was detected only once. This chain's CDR3 is CASSFGQSSYNEQFF. CDR3 bases: TGCGCCAGCAGCTTCGGACAGAGCTCCTACAATGAGCAGTTCTTC. The chain employs TRBV5-1 and TRBJ2-1; maybe TRBD1 (6 bases). Trimming pared 2 bases from V and 0 bases from J, leaving 9 bases between. From germline, CDR1 is SGHRS and CDR2 YFSETQ. The CDR3 runs to 15 residues.

This clone was observed a few times. The chain combines TRBV18 with TRBJ1-3; no reliable D call. Trimming removed 3 bases from V and 3 bases from J, with 18 bases in between. The CDR3 sequence is 17 residues long. Germline V CDR1 and CDR2: KGHSH, LQKENI. The CDR3 DNA sequence: TGTGCCAGCTCACCTTCCTTCCGTGGAGGGTTTGGAAACACCATATATTTT. Its protein is CASSPSFRGGFGNTIYF.

In this sample, this clone is medium-sized (0.01 to 0.1%). The gene calls are TRBV7-6 and TRBJ1-2; weak D call: TRBD1 (5 bases). The germline CDR1 and CDR2 sequences are SGHVS and FNYEAQ. This CDR3 region has 11 residues. V gave up 5 bases and J gave up 9 bases, with 10 bases separating them. CDR3 region: CASSLGERYTF. The DNA for the CDR3 is TGTGCCAGCAGCCTAGGGGAGCGCTACACCTTC.

The J gene is TRBJ1-1, the V gene TRBV6-1, with D maybe TRBD1 (5 bases). Germline V lookup: CDR1 MNHNS, CDR2 SASEGT. The CDR3 extends over 15 amino acids. Between the trimmed V and J ends, which lost 4 bases and 2 bases, there was a span of 14 bases. CDR3 nucleotide sequence: TGTGCCAGCAGTGCGAAGGCAGGGCGAAACACTGAAGCTTTCTTT. This codes for CASSAKAGRNTEAFF.

The chain is built from TRBV25-1 and TRBJ1-2; D not resolved. The CDR3 length is 14 residues. CDR1 is MGHDK, CDR2 SYGVNS, per germline. V was cut by 3 bases and J by 4 bases, with 12 bases left in between. The DNA for the CDR3 is TGTGCCAGCAGTGAGAGAACAACAGCCTATGGCTACACCTTC. It encodes CASSERTTAYGYTF.

The chain combines TRBV5-6 with TRBJ1-1; 7 bases fit TRBD1. Germline loops: CDR1 SGHDT, CDR2 YYEEEE. V shed 4 bases, J shed 12 bases, and the junction held 9 bases outside the gene matches. CDR3 size: 12 residues. The CDR3 region is CASSPTGTETFF. As DNA, the CDR3 is TGTGCCAGCAGCCCAACCGGGACAGAGACTTTCTTT.

This clone was detected a few times. The chain couples TRBV19 to TRBJ1-1; TRBD1 matches 10 bases. Germline CDR1 reads LNHDA; CDR2 reads SQIVND (reference sequence). Trimming cost V 8 bases and J 1 base; bases outside gene matches: 1. The CDR3 runs 13 residues. The CDR3 sequence is CASRTGGNTEAFF. CDR3 sequence (DNA): TGTGCCAGTCGGACAGGGGGGAACACTGAAGCTTTCTTT.

On this clone itself: At the DNA level, this CDR3 is encoded by other sequences in the same sample as well. The chain recombines TRBV18 with TRBJ2-5; maybe TRBD2 (6 bases). Germline CDR1 is KGHSH and CDR2 is LQKENI. V lost 2 bases to trimming and J lost 5 bases, with 6 bases between them. CDR3 length: 12 amino acids. For the CDR3, the DNA is TGTGCCAGCTCACCAGGAGGGGAGACCCAGTACTTC. Its translation: CASSPGGETQYF.

J is TRBJ1-6 and V is TRBV5-1; D is perhaps TRBD1 (6 bases). V shed 4 bases and J shed 9 bases, with 20 bases lying between them. Germline V gene lookup returns CDR1 SGHRS and CDR2 YFSETQ. CDR3 length: 16 residues. The DNA for the CDR3 is TGCGCCAGCAGCCTAGGGACATGGCGCACAATTTCACCCCTCCACTTT. It codes for CASSLGTWRTISPLHF.

This chain links TRBV5-1 with TRBJ1-1; TRBD1 aligns across 7 bases. V lost 0 bases and J lost 6; bases outside the gene matches: 8. Germline V gene lookup returns CDR1 SGHRS and CDR2 YFSETQ. The CDR3 length is 15 residues. The DNA of the CDR3 is TGCGCCAGCAGCTTGGAAGGGGGCAGGATCGCTGAAGCTTTCTTT. This sequence encodes CASSLEGGRIAEAFF.

The chain is built from TRBV5-1 and TRBJ1-1; D call uncertain. CDR1 and CDR2 from the germline V gene are SGHRS and YFSETQ. Trimming removed 5 bases at V and 0 bases at J, with 8 bases between. This CDR3 spans 13 amino acids. This chain's CDR3 is CASRAYLNTEAFF. The CDR3, as DNA: TGCGCCAGCAGGGCTTACCTGAACACTGAAGCTTTCTTT.

The CDR3, as DNA: TGTGCCAGCAGTGTAGATCCCTTCCTAGCGGGGGGAGATGAGCAGTTCTTC. Protein product: CASSVDPFLAGGDEQFF. The genes are TRBV28 and TRBJ2-1; TRBD2 matches 11 bases. The CDR3 sequence is 17 residues long. V was clipped by 5 bases and J by 8 bases; unmatched bases: 14. Germline CDR1 is MDHEN and CDR2 is SYDVKM.